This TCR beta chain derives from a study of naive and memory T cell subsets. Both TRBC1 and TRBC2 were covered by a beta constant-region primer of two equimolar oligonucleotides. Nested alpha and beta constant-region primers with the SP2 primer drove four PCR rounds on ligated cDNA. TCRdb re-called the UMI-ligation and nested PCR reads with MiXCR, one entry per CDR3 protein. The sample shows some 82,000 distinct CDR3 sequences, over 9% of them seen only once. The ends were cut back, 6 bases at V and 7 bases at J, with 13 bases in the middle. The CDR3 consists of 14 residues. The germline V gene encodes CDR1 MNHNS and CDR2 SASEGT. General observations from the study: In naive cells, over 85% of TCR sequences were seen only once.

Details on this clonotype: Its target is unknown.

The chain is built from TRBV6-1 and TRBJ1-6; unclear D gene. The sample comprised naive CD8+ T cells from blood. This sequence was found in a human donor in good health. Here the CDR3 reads CASRWIDGNSPLHF. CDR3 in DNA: TGTGCCAGCAGATGGATAGATGGCAATTCACCCCTCCACTTT.